This TCR beta chain was documented in a study of blood T cell repertoires in COVID-19. Study summary: Sites across the United States, Italy and Spain contributed samples from acute and convalescent COVID-19. From T cells, B-cell-depleted T cells, or PBMCs came the material, which was cDNA or gDNA.

Original handling: Reference gene primer amplification yielded estimated nucleated cell counts. Assay: immunoSEQ multiplex PCR; the TCRdb copy retains only in-frame clones and omits some. V, J and clone size reflect that table, while D and trimming were determined from the DNA. This sample carries approximately 290,000 clones, 80% to 95% of them seen once, and the ten largest clones take approximately 1.2%. The ends were cut back, 5 bases at V and 0 bases at J, with 8 bases in the middle. CDR3 length: 14 residues. Germline values: CDR1 SGHRS, CDR2 YFSETQ. Grouping used clinical history reported by participants in a survey and questionnaire.

Sequenced: PBMCs or T cells enriched from blood (not recorded which). The receptor's source is a woman in her thirties who had recovered from COVID-19. The rearrangement uses TRBV5-1 and TRBJ1-4; D is undetermined. Here the CDR3 DNA reads TGCGCCAGCAGGGAGGGTTCAACTAATGAAAAACTGTTTTTT. It specifies CASREGSTNEKLFF.